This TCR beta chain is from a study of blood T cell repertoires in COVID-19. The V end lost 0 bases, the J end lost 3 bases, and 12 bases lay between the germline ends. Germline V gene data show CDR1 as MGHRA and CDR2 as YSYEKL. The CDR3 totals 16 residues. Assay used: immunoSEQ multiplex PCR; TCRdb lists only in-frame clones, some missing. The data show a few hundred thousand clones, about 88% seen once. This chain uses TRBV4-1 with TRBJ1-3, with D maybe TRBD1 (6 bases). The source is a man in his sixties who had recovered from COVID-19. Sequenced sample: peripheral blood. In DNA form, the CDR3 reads TGCGCCAGCAGCCAAGATCCAGGGGTCGGTGGAAACACCATATATTTT. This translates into CASSQDPGVGGNTIYF.